One sample yielded the 28 T cell receptor beta chains listed below, sequenced in a study of shared clonotypes between healthy human individuals. Profiling relied on immunoSEQ multiplex PCR, and the TCRdb table lists in-frame clones only, not all of them. The repertoire consists of approximately 2,300,000 clones, with about 90% occurring once and the leading ten covering around 0.38%. Sequenced input: naive CD4+ T cells from PBMCs. The sample's subset: CD45RA+ positively selected. Source of these receptors: a man aged 18 to 29 in good health. Some clones in this sample may be carry-over from other donors' samples.

This sequence joins TRBV9 and TRBJ2-2, with TRBD1 identical over 9 bases. V was pared by 2 bases and J by 1 base, with 6 bases of the junction left unmatched. The V gene's germline CDR1 is SGDLS and CDR2 YYNGEE. The CDR3 is 17 residues long. The CDR3 protein is CASSVSGTGLNTGELFF. The CDR3 DNA reads as TGTGCCAGCAGCGTCAGTGGGACAGGGTTGAACACCGGGGAGCTGTTTTTT.

The gene calls are TRBV7-2 and TRBJ2-7; D call uncertain. V lost 5 bases and J 6 bases, leaving 17 bases between the germline ends. In germline, CDR1 is SGHTA, CDR2 FQGNSA. The CDR3 is 14 residues long. The CDR3 reads CASSPRGSEPEQYF. The CDR3 DNA follows: TGTGCCAGCAGCCCCAGAGGCAGTGAACCCGAGCAGTACTTC.

This chain uses TRBV7-3 with TRBJ2-3; the D gene is possibly TRBD2 (6 bases). The length of the CDR3 is 14 residues. V was trimmed by 5 bases and J by 2 bases, leaving 11 bases between them. Germline V gene data show CDR1 as SGHTA and CDR2 as FQGTGA. The CDR3 coding sequence is TGTGCCAGCAGCCGGCCGGGACTCACAGATACGCAGTATTTT. Protein sequence: CASSRPGLTDTQYF. The whole variable domain, filled in from reference TRBV7-3 and TRBJ2-3, reads GAGVSQTPSNKVTEKGKYVELRCDPISGHTALYWYRQSLGQGPEFLIYFQGTGAADDSGLPNDRFFAVRPEGSVSTLKIQRTERGDSAVYLCASSRPGLTDTQYFGPGTRLTVL.

The chain recombines TRBV9 with TRBJ2-1, with 10 bases matching TRBD2. The CDR3 length is 15 residues. V shed 0 bases and J 13 bases; nucleotides not matched to a gene: 10. CDR1 SGDLS and CDR2 YYNGEE come from the germline V gene. In nucleotides, the CDR3 is TGTGCCAGCAGCGTAGCTGGGGCTAGCGGGAGTAACCAGTTCTTC. This gives the protein CASSVAGASGSNQFF.

The V call is TRBV9, the J call TRBJ2-6, with unresolved D. Germline CDR1 is SGDLS and CDR2 is YYNGEE. V dropped 4 bases and J dropped 0 bases, with 20 bases sitting between them. This CDR3 is built from 19 residues. The CDR3 DNA is TGTGCCAGCAGCAAGACAACTTGGGCGAGCAGCTCTGGGGCCAACGTCCTGACTTTC. Protein sequence: CASSKTTWASSSGANVLTF.

The rearrangement joins TRBV10-2 to TRBJ2-7; 14 bases match TRBD2. With 6 bases clipped from V and 4 bases from J, the junction kept 5 bases outside the gene matches. This CDR3 is built from 15 residues. In germline, CDR1 is WSHSY, CDR2 SAAADI. The CDR3 DNA is TGCGCCAGCAGAGGGACTAGCGGGAGACCTTACGAGCAGTACTTC. It specifies CASRGTSGRPYEQYF.

V is TRBV28 and J is TRBJ2-7; 7 nucleotides line up with TRBD1. Trimming at V came to 5 bases and at J to 1 base, leaving 17 bases not matched to a gene. Germline lookup yields CDR1 MDHEN and CDR2 SYDVKM. CDR3 size: 18 residues. The CDR3 here is CASSPEGRGLARSYEQYF. DNA of the CDR3: TGTGCCAGCAGTCCAGAGGGCAGGGGGTTAGCGCGGTCCTACGAGCAGTACTTC.

Of note for this clone: Other DNA variants within this sample encode the same CDR3. This chain connects TRBV2 to TRBJ1-1; 10 bases are a match to TRBD1. Per germline, CDR1 SNHLY and CDR2 FYNNEI. This CDR3 has 14 amino acids. J was trimmed by 1 base and V by 6 bases; bases with no gene match: 2. CDR3 sequence reads: CASSRDRGNTEAFF. CDR3 bases: TGTGCCAGCAGCCGGGACAGGGGGAACACTGAAGCTTTCTTT.

This sequence joins TRBV6-1 and TRBJ2-5, with TRBD2 as a possible D gene (7 bases). The CDR3 sequence is 15 residues long. Trimming shortened V by 4 bases and J by 0 bases, and 12 bases separated the two germline ends. From germline, CDR1 is MNHNS and CDR2 SASEGT. The DNA of the CDR3 is TGTGCCAGCAGTGGGGGGGGGCGCTACCAAGAGACCCAGTACTTC. Its protein product is CASSGGGRYQETQYF.

As for this clone: Other DNA sequences in this sample translate to the same CDR3. This chain links TRBV2 with TRBJ1-1, with D unresolved. There are 13 residues in the CDR3. CDR1 and CDR2 from the germline V gene are SNHLY and FYNNEI. Trimming took 3 bases from V and 4 from J, leaving 9 bases between them. CDR3 amino acids: CASSEGIGTEAFF. The CDR3 DNA sequence: TGTGCCAGCAGTGAGGGGATAGGCACTGAAGCTTTCTTT.

The chain combines TRBV7-9 with TRBJ2-1; 9 positions match TRBD1. Germline V CDR1 and CDR2: SEHNR, FQNEAQ (reference sequence). This CDR3 is 15 amino acids long. After removal of 7 bases from V and 4 bases from J, the junction contained 8 bases not matched to a gene. The CDR3 here is CASILWDRVYNEQFF. The CDR3 DNA is TGTGCCAGCATCCTGTGGGACAGGGTGTACAATGAGCAGTTCTTC.

This clone has just one count. The chain employs TRBV4-3 and TRBJ1-3; perhaps TRBD1 as D (6 bases). CDR1 is LGHNA, CDR2 YSLEER, per germline. There are 15 residues in the CDR3. Trimming pared 0 bases from V and 3 bases from J, leaving 9 bases between. Written as DNA, the CDR3 is TGCGCCAGCAGCCAAGAAGGGGGTGGTGGAAACACCATATATTTT. Protein product: CASSQEGGGGNTIYF.

This sequence joins TRBV2 and TRBJ1-5; no reliable D call. Germline-derived CDR1 and CDR2 are SNHLY and FYNNEI. The CDR3 runs to 14 residues. Trimming took off 6 bases at V and 7 bases at J, with 16 bases between the two ends. CDR3 in DNA: TGTGCCAGCAGGAACCGAGACGGGCTGCAGCCCCAGCATTTT. Translated, it gives CASRNRDGLQPQHF.

The table lists this clone with a few counts. The rearrangement uses TRBV27 and TRBJ1-4; D is unclear. The germline gives CDR1 MNHEY, CDR2 SMNVEV (reference sequence). The length of the CDR3 is 14 residues. The V and J ends lost 2 bases and 11 bases respectively, with 15 bases between them. The CDR3 nucleotides are TGTGCCAGCAGTTTACGCGGATCTAATGGGAAACTGTTTTTT. This encodes CASSLRGSNGKLFF.

This clone was found once. The junction departs from the called germline gene at one end, perhaps through a read error. This chain links TRBV2 with TRBJ1-5, with D perhaps matching TRBD1 (5 bases). CDR1 is SNHLY and CDR2 is FYNNEI in the germline V gene. The CDR3 is made up of 13 amino acids. The CDR3 spells CASSRDGNQPRHF. In DNA, the CDR3 is TGTGCCAGCAGCAGGGACGGCAATCAGCCCCGGCATTTT.

Comments on this clone: The identical CDR3 is also encoded by other nucleotide sequences in the sample. The chain recombines TRBV28 with TRBJ1-1; D gene uncertain. The germline V gene encodes CDR1 MDHEN and CDR2 SYDVKM. CDR3 size: 13 residues. The germline V and J ends were trimmed by 2 bases and 1 base, with 5 bases remaining between them. The chain's CDR3 is CASSLDGNTEAFF. Written as DNA, the CDR3 is TGTGCCAGCAGTTTAGACGGGAACACTGAAGCTTTCTTT.

The chain carries TRBV6-5 and TRBJ2-3; D is uncertain. The V end was cut by 6 bases, the J end by 0 bases, with 7 bases between. CDR3 size: 13 residues. Germline V gene sequence: CDR1 MNHEY, CDR2 SVGAGI. The CDR3 region is CASRKHSTDTQYF. CDR3 nucleotide sequence: TGTGCCAGCAGAAAACATAGCACAGATACGCAGTATTTT.

This chain links TRBV10-2 with TRBJ2-7; TRBD1 is a possible D gene (6 bases). The CDR3 spans 14 residues. V lost 6 bases and J 1 base, leaving 13 bases between the germline ends. Germline CDR1 reads WSHSY; CDR2 reads SAAADI. The CDR3 nucleotides are TGCGCCAGCAGAGAACAGGGCCTGTCCTACGAGCAGTACTTC. Translated, it gives CASREQGLSYEQYF.

The V gene is TRBV4-3, the J gene TRBJ2-3; 9 bases match TRBD1. Germline V gene lookup returns CDR1 LGHNA and CDR2 YSLEER. V dropped 0 bases and J dropped 6; count of bases not matched to a gene: 10. The CDR3 spans 17 residues. In nucleotides, the CDR3 is TGCGCCAGCAGCCAAGAGGTTTGGACAGGGGCAGCCGATACGCAGTATTTT. It encodes CASSQEVWTGAADTQYF.

This chain connects TRBV5-1 to TRBJ2-3, with 7 bases identical to TRBD2. Germline trimming cut 3 bases from V and 6 bases from J; bases unmatched to any gene: 13. The CDR3 is 16 amino acids. Germline CDR1 SGHRS, CDR2 YFSETQ. The CDR3 bases are TGCGCCAGCAGCTCGGGTAGCGGCTCCGGGGGGGATACGCAGTATTTT. Translated: CASSSGSGSGGDTQYF.

The gene calls are TRBV6-1 and TRBJ2-7; 13 bases line up with TRBD2. After removal of 10 bases from V and 2 bases from J, the junction contained 5 bases not matched to a gene. The CDR3 extends over 14 amino acids. Germline V gene lookup returns CDR1 MNHNS and CDR2 SASEGT. The DNA for the CDR3 is TGTGCCACCGCCGGGACTAGCGGGACCTACGAGCAGTACTTC. This encodes CATAGTSGTYEQYF.

The chain combines TRBV7-9 with TRBJ2-3, with 11 positions matching TRBD2. The germline CDR1 and CDR2 sequences are SEHNR and FQNEAQ (reference sequence). The CDR3 consists of 13 residues. V dropped 4 bases and J dropped 13; count of bases not matched to a gene: 7. The CDR3 sequence: CASSSDEGLAEYF. CDR3 coding DNA: TGTGCCAGCAGCTCGGATGAGGGACTAGCGGAGTATTTT.

The V gene is TRBV28, the J gene TRBJ2-3; 7 nucleotides line up with TRBD1. Germline values: CDR1 MDHEN, CDR2 SYDVKM. V was pared by 4 bases and J by 9 bases, with 13 bases of the junction left unmatched. This CDR3 is 15 amino acids long. The CDR3 reads CASSSGGPAQLTQYF. CDR3 nucleotides: TGTGCCAGCAGTTCAGGGGGACCAGCTCAATTGACGCAGTATTTT.

CDR3 residues: CASSLSAGREAFF. CDR3 DNA: TGTGCCAGCAGTTTATCGGCAGGACGAGAAGCTTTCTTT. The chain recombines TRBV28 with TRBJ1-1; D uncertain. The germline CDR1 and CDR2 sequences are MDHEN and SYDVKM. V was trimmed by 1 base and J by 8 bases, leaving 11 bases between them. CDR3 length: 13 residues. Complete variable domain (other parts from reference TRBV28 and TRBJ1-1): DVKVTQSSRYLVKRTGEKVFLECVQDMDHENMFWYRQDPGLGLRLIYFSYDVKMKEKGDIPEGYSVSREKKERFSLILESASTNQTSMYLCASSLSAGREAFFGQGTRLTVV.

The chain carries TRBV7-9 and TRBJ2-7; 12 nucleotides line up with TRBD1. After removal of 3 bases from V and 5 bases from J, the junction contained 8 bases not matched to a gene. This CDR3 is built from 16 residues. Germline-derived CDR1 and CDR2 are SEHNR and FQNEAQ (reference sequence). CDR3 protein: CASSFSGGTGGHEQYF. The CDR3 nucleotides read TGTGCCAGCAGCTTTTCGGGCGGGACAGGGGGCCACGAGCAGTACTTC.

J is TRBJ1-5 and V is TRBV4-2; 7 bases match TRBD1. Germline assignment: CDR1 LGHNA and CDR2 YNFKEQ. Losses at the gene ends were 0 bases for V and 9 bases for J; bases not matched to a gene: 8. This CDR3 spans 15 amino acids. The CDR3 DNA reads as TGTGCCAGCAGCCAAGATCTTGCAGGGGGGTGGCCCCAGCATTTT. This encodes CASSQDLAGGWPQHF.

The chain recombines TRBV28 with TRBJ1-3; D might be TRBD1 (6 bases). Between the trimmed V and J ends, which lost 6 bases and 2 bases, there was a span of 11 bases. The germline V gene has CDR1 MDHEN and CDR2 SYDVKM. The CDR3 length is 14 residues. CDR3: CASRPRGTGNTIYF. The CDR3 DNA follows: TGTGCCAGCAGACCCAGGGGAACTGGAAACACCATATATTTT.

As regards this clone: Other DNA sequences in the same sample also yield this CDR3. V gene TRBV10-3 combines with J gene TRBJ1-3; D ambiguous. The CDR3 is made up of 13 amino acids. The germline V gene encodes CDR1 ENHRY and CDR2 SYGVKD. V was trimmed by 2 bases and J by 0 bases, leaving 2 bases between them. CDR3: CAISEGSGNTIYF. The CDR3 nucleotides are TGTGCCATCAGTGAGGGCTCTGGAAACACCATATATTTT.